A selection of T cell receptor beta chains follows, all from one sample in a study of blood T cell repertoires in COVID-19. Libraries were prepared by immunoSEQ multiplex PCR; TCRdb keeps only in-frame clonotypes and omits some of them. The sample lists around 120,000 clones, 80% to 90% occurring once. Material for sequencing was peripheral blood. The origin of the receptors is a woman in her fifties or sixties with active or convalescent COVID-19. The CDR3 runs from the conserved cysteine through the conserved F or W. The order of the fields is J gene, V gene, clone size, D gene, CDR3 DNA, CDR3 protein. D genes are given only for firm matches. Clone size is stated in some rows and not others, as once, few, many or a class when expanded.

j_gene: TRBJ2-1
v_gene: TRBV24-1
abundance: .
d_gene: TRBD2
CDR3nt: TGTGCCACCAGTGACTCGTTTCCGGGACTAGCGGGAGGGTACAATGAGCAGTTCTTC
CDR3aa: CATSDSFPGLAGGYNEQFF

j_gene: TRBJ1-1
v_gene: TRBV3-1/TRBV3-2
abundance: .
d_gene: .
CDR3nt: TGTGCCAGCAGCCCCTTGCGTCGTTTCGGGGGCACTGAAGCTTTCTTT
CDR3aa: CASSPLRRFGGTEAFF

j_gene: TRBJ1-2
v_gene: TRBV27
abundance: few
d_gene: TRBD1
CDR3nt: TGTGCCAGCAGTCGACAGGGGCGGGGGAACTATGGCTACACCTTC
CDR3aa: CASSRQGRGNYGYTF

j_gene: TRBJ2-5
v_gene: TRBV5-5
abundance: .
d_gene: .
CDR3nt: TGTGCCAGCAGCTTGGGGGGGAGGCAGACCCAGTACTTC
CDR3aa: CASSLGGRQTQYF

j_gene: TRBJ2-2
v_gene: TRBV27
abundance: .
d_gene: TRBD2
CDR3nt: TGTGCCAGCAGTTTAGCTAGCGGCGTAACCGGGGAGCTGTTTTTT
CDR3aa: CASSLASGVTGELFF

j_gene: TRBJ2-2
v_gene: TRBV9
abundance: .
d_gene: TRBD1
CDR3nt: TGTGCCAGCAGCGTAGCAGGGGGCGGAACCGGGGAGCTGTTTTTT
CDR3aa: CASSVAGGGTGELFF

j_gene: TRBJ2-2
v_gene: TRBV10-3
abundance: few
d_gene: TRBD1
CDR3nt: TGTGCCATCAGGGATTCCGGGACAGGGAACACCGGGGAGCTGTTTTTT
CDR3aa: CAIRDSGTGNTGELFF

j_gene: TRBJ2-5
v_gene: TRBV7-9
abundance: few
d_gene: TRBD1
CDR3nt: TGTGCCAGCAGCTCACCGGGACAGGGAGTGACCCAGTACTTC
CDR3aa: CASSSPGQGVTQYF

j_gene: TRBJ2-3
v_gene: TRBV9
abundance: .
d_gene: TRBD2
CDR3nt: TGTGCCAGCAGCCAAGATGCGGGAGGCCTCCGGGATACGCAGTATTTT
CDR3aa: CASSQDAGGLRDTQYF

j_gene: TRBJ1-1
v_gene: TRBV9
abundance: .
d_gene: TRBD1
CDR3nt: TGTGCCAGCAGCCGACAGGGCAACACTGAAGCTTTCTTT
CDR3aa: CASSRQGNTEAFF

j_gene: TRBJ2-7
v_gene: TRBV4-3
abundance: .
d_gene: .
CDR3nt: TGCGCCAGCAGCCAAGCCCGAGGGTCGGCGGCCTTGTACTTC
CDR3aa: CASSQARGSAALYF

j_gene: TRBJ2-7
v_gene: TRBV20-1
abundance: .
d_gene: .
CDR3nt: TGCAGTGCTAGTCAGGCAGGGGTGCGGGAGCAGTACTTC
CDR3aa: CSASQAGVREQYF

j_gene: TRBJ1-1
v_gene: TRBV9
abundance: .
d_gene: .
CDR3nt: TGTGCCAGCAGCGAAATACAGGGTCTTCGTACTGAAGCTTTCTTT
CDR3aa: CASSEIQGLRTEAFF

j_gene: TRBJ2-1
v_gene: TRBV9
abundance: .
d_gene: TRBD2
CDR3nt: TGTGCCAGCAGCGGATTAAGGGGACTAGCGCTGTACAATGAGCAGTTCTTC
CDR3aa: CASSGLRGLALYNEQFF

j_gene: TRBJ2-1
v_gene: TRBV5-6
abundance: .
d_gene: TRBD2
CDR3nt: TGTGCCAGCAGCTTGGGAACTAGCGGGACCAACAATGAGCAGTTCTTC
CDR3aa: CASSLGTSGTNNEQFF

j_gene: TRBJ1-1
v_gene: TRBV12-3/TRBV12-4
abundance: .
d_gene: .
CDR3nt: TGTGCCAGCAGTTTGACACAGAACACTGAAGCTTTCTTT
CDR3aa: CASSLTQNTEAFF

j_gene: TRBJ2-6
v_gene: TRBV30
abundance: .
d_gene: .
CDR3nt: TGTGCCTGGAGTCCCGGTAAAGTCTCTGGGGCCAACGTCCTGACTTTC
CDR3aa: CAWSPGKVSGANVLTF

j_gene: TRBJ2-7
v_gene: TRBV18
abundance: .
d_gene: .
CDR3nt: TGTGCCAGCTCACCACCGGTCCCGTCGGACGAGCAGTACTTC
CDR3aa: CASSPPVPSDEQYF

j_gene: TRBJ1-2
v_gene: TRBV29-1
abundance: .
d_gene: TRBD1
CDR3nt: TGCAGCGTGGGGGACAGGGGGCGAGGCTACACCTTC
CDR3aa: CSVGDRGRGYTF

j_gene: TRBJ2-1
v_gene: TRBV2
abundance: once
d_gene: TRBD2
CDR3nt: TGTGCCAGCAGACCGACTAGCGGCAGTGGCAATGAGCAGTTCTTC
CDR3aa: CASRPTSGSGNEQFF

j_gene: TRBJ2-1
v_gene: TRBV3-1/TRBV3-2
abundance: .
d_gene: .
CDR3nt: TGTGCCAGCAGCCAAGGCGGGGCCTACAATGAGCAGTTCTTC
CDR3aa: CASSQGGAYNEQFF

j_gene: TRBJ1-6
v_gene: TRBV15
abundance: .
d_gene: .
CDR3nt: TGTGCCACCAGCAGGGAAACGACAGTAAATTCACCCCTCCACTTT
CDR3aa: CATSRETTVNSPLHF

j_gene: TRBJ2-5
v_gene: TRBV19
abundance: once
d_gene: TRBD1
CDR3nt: TGTGCCAGTAGTATGGACAGGGAATTGACCCAGTACTTC
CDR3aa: CASSMDRELTQYF

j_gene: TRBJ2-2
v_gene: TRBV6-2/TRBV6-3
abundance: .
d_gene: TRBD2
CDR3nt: TGTGCCAGCAGTTACCTAGCGGGAGGGCCGAACACCGGGGAGCTGTTTTTT
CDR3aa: CASSYLAGGPNTGELFF

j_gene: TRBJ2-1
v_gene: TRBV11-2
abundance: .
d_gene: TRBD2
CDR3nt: TGTGCCAGCAGCCCTCCCGGGACTAGGTTAGGTGAGCAGTTCTTC
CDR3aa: CASSPPGTRLGEQFF

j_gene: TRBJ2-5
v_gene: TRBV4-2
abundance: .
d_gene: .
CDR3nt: TGTGCCAGCAGCCAAGGTTACCCAGACCAAGAGACCCAGTACTTC
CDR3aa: CASSQGYPDQETQYF

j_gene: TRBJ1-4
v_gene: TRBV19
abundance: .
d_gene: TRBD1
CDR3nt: TGTGCCAGCGCGTCCTCAGGGGGCGTTAATGAAAAACTGTTTTTT
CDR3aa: CASASSGGVNEKLFF

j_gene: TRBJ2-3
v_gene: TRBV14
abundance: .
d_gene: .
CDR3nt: TGTGCCAGCAGCCAAGAACAGCGGCTGGTACCCACAGATACGCAGTATTTT
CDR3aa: CASSQEQRLVPTDTQYF